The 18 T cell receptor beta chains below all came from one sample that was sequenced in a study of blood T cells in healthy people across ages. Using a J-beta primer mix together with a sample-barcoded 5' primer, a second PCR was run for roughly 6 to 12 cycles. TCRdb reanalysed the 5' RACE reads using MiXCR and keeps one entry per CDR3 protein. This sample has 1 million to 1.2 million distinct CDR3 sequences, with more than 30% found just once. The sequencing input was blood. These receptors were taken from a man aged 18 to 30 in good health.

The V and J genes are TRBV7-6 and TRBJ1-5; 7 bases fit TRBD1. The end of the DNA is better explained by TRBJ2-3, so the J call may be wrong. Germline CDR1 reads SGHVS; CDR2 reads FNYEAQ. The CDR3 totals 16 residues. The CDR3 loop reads CASSLETGHSNQPQYF. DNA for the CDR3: TGTGCCAGCAGCTTAGAGACAGGGCATAGCAATCAGCCCCAGTATTTT.

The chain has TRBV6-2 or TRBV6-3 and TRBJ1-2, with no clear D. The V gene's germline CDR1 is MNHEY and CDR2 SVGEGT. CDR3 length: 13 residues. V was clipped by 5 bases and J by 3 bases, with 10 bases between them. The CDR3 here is CASSRFRDYGYTF. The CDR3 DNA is TGTGCCAGCAGTAGGTTCCGGGACTATGGCTACACCTTC.

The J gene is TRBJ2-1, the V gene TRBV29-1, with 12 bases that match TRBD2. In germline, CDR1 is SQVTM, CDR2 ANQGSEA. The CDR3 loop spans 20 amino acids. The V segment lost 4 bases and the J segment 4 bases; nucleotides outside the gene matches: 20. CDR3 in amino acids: CSVGGKRGTSGRMGYNEQFF. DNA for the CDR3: TGCAGCGTTGGGGGGAAAAGAGGTACTAGCGGGAGGATGGGGTACAATGAGCAGTTCTTC.

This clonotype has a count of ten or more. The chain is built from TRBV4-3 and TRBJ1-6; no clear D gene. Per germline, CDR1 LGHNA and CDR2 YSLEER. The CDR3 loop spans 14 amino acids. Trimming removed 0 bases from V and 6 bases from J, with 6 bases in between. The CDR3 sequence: CASSQDRGNSPLHF. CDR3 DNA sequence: TGCGCCAGCAGCCAAGATCGAGGTAATTCACCCCTCCACTTT.

CDR3 in amino acids: CASRLAGHTEAFF. The CDR3 coding sequence is TGTGCCAGCAGACTCGCAGGGCACACTGAAGCTTTCTTT. The rearrangement links TRBV12-3 or TRBV12-4 to TRBJ1-1; weak D call: TRBD1 (5 bases). Between the trimmed V and J ends, which lost 6 bases and 3 bases, there was a span of 11 bases. CDR3 length: 13 amino acids.

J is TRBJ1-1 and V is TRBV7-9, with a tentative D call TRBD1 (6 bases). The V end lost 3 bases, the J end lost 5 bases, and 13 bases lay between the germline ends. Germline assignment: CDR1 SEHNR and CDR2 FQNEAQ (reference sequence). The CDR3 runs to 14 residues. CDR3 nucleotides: TGTGCCAGCAGCTTCGGGGGGCAAGGGACTGAAGCTTTCTTT. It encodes CASSFGGQGTEAFF.

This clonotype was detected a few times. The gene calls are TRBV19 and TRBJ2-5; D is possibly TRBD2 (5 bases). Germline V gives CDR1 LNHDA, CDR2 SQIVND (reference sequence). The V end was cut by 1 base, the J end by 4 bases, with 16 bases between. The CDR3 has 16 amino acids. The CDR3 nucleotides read TGTGCCAGTAGTATAGGATATTCAACTAGAGGAGAGACCCAGTACTTC. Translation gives CASSIGYSTRGETQYF.

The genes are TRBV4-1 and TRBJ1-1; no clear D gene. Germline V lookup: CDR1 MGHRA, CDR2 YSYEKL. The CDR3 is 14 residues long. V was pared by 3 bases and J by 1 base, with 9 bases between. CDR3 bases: TGCGCCAGCAGCCACGCCTCAGCGAACACTGAAGCTTTCTTT. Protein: CASSHASANTEAFF.

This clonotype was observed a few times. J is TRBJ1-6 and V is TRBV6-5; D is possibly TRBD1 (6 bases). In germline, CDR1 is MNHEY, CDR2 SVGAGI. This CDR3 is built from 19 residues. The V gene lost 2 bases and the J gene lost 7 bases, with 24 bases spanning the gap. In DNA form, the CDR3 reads TGTGCCAGCAGTTACCGGGTTACACGACTGACAGGCGGCAATTCACCCCTCCACTTT. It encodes CASSYRVTRLTGGNSPLHF.

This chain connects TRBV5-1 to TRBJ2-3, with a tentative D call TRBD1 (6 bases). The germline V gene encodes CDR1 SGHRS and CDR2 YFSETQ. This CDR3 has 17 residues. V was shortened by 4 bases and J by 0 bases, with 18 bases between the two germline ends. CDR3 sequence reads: CASSPLPTGSSTDTQYF. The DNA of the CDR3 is TGCGCCAGCAGCCCATTGCCCACAGGGTCAAGCACAGATACGCAGTATTTT.

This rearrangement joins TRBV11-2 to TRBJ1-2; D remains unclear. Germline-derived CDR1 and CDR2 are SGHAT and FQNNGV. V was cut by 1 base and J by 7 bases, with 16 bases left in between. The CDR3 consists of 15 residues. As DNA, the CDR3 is TGTGCCAGCAGCTTAGTTGGCCCCCCAGTTGGTGGCTACACCTTC. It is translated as CASSLVGPPVGGYTF.

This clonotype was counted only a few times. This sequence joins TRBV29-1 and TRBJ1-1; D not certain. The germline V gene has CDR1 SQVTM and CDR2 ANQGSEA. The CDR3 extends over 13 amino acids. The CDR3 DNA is TGCAGTTTCCGCCTCACAGAGAACACTGAAGCTTTCTTT. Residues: CSFRLTENTEAFF.

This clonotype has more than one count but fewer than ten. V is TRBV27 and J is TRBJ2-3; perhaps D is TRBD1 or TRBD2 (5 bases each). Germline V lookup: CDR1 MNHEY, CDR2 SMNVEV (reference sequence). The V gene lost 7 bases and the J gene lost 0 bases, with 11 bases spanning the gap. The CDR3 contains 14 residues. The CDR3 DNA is TGTGCCAGCATGGGACCCAGAAGCACAGATACGCAGTATTTT. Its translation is CASMGPRSTDTQYF.

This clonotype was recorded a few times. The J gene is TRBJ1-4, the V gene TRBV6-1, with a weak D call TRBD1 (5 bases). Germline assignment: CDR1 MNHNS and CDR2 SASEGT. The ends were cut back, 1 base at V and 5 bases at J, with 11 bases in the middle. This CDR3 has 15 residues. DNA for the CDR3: TGTGCCAGCAGTGAAGGGGGACCGGAGAATGAAAAACTGTTTTTT. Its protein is CASSEGGPENEKLFF.

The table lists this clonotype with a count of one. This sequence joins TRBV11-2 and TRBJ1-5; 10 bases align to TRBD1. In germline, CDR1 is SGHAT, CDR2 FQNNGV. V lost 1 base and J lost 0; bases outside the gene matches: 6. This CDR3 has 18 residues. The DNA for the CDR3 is TGTGCCAGCAGCTTAGGGGACAGGGGCGGATATAGCAATCAGCCCCAGCATTTT. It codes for CASSLGDRGGYSNQPQHF.

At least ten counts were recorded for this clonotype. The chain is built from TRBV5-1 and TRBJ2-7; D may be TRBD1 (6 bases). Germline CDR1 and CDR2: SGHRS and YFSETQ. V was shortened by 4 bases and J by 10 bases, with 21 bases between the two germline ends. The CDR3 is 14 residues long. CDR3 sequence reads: CASSPGHQGKDQYF. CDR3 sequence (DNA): TGCGCCAGCAGCCCGGGACATCAAGGGAAGGATCAGTACTTC.

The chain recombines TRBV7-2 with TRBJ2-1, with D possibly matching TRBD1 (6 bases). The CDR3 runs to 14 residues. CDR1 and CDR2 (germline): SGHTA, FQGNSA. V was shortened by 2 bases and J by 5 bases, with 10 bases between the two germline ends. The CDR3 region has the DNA TGTGCCAGCAGCTTACTTCGGACAGACAATGAGCAGTTCTTC. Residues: CASSLLRTDNEQFF. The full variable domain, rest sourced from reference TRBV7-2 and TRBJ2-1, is GAGVSQSPSNKVTEKGKDVELRCDPISGHTALYWYRQSLGQGLEFLIYFQGNSAPDKSGLPSDRFSAERTGGSVSTLTIQRTQQEDSAVYLCASSLLRTDNEQFFGPGTRLTVL.

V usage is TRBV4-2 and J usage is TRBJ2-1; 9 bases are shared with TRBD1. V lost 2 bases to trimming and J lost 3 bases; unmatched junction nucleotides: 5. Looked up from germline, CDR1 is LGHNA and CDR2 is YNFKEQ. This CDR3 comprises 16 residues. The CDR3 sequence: CASSQSPGQGYNEQFF. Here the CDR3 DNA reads TGTGCCAGCAGCCAATCTCCGGGACAGGGCTACAATGAGCAGTTCTTC.